A selection of T cell receptor beta chains follows, all from one sample in a study of T cell repertoires in cytomegalovirus infection. TCRdb passed the reads through MiXCR, listing each CDR3 protein once. Of some 700,000 distinct CDR3 sequences in the sample, roughly 36% were seen once. Sequencing input: PBMCs. These receptors originate from a human donor in good health (CMV status not recorded). Some clones in this sample may be carry-over from other donors' samples. CDR3s include the opening cysteine and the closing phenylalanine or tryptophan. Fields, in order: CDR3 length, clone size, D gene, J gene, V gene, CDR3 DNA, CDR3 protein. D genes are given only for firm matches. The size of a clone is reported for some rows only, either as once, few or many, or as a class for expanded clones.

>14|few|.|TRBJ2-7|TRBV7-6
TGTGCCAGCAGCTTAGGTGCACGAGGCTACGAGCAGTACTTC
CASSLGARGYEQYF
>14|few|.|TRBJ2-7|TRBV5-1
TGCGCCAGCAGCTTTCGGTCCGGTGGAAACGAGCAGTACTTC
CASSFRSGGNEQYF
>13|few|.|TRBJ2-7|TRBV2
TGTGCCAGCAGCCCCCGGACGGGGGACGGAGTATACTTC
CASSPRTGDGVYF
>15|many|TRBD1|TRBJ2-3|TRBV6-1
TGTGCCAGCAGTGAGGGACAGGGGAGCACAGATACGCAGTATTTT
CASSEGQGSTDTQYF
>11|many|.|TRBJ1-1|TRBV7-9
TGTGCCAGCAGCATAACAGGTGAAGCTTTCTTT
CASSITGEAFF
>12|.|.|TRBJ2-3|TRBV5-5
TGTGCCAGCAGCTACTTCGGGTATACGCAGTATTTT
CASSYFGYTQYF
>15|few|TRBD1|TRBJ2-7|TRBV27
TGTGCCAGCAGTCCCCCGAGACAGGGGACGGGGGAGCAGTACTTC
CASSPPRQGTGEQYF
>16|.|TRBD1|TRBJ2-1|TRBV28
TGTGCCAGCAGTTTCCCGCGGACAGGGTCCCACAATGAGCAGTTCTTC
CASSFPRTGSHNEQFF
>13|.|TRBD2|TRBJ2-2|TRBV12-3/TRBV12-4
TGTGCCAGCAGTGGGACTAGCCCCGGGGAGCTGTTTTTT
CASSGTSPGELFF
>16|.|TRBD1|TRBJ2-7|TRBV15
TGTGCCACCAGCAGCCCGACCGGGACAGGGGTCCACGAGCAGTACTTC
CATSSPTGTGVHEQYF
>15|many|.|TRBJ2-2|TRBV7-2
TGTGCCAGCAGCTTAGGGGCCTTTAACACCGGGGAGCTGTTTTTT
CASSLGAFNTGELFF
>13|few|.|TRBJ2-1|TRBV19
TGTGCCAGTAGTATATTACCCTTGGATGAGCAGTTCTTC
CASSILPLDEQFF
>17|.|TRBD1|TRBJ1-6|TRBV10-3
TGTGCCATCAGTGTTTCACCGGGACAGGGGGGTCCGGGCGCCCTCCACTTT
CAISVSPGQGGPGALHF